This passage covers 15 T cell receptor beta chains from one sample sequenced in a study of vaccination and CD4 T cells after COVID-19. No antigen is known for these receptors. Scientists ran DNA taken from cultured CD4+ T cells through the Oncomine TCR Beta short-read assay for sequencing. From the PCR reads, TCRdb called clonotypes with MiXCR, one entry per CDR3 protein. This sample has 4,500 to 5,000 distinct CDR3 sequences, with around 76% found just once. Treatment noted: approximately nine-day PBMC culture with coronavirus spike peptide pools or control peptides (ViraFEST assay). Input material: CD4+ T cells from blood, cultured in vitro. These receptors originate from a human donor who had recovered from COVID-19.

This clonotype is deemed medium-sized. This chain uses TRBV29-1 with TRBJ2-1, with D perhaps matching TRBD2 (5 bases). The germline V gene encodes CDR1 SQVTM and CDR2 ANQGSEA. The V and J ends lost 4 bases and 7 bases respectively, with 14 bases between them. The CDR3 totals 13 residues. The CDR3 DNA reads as TGCAGCGTTGCGGCAGGAGGTGGGAATGAGCAGTTCTTC. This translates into CSVAAGGGNEQFF.

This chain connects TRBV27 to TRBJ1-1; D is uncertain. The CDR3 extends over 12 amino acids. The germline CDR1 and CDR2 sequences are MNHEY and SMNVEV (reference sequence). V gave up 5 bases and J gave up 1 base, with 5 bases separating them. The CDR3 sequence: CASSGPNTEAFF. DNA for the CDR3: TGTGCCAGCAGTGGACCGAACACTGAAGCTTTCTTT.

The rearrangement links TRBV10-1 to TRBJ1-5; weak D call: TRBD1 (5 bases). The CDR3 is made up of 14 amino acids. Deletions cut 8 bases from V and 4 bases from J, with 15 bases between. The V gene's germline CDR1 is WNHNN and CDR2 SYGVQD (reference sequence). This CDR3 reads CASGHRKGNQPQHF. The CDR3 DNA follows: TGCGCCAGCGGGCACAGGAAGGGGAATCAGCCCCAGCATTTT.

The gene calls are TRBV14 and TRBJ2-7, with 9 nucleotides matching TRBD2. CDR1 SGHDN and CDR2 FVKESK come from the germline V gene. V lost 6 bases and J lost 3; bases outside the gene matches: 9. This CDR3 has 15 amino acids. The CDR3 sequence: CASRKGAGGLYEQYF. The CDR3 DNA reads TGTGCCAGCAGGAAAGGGGCGGGAGGGCTCTACGAGCAGTACTTC.

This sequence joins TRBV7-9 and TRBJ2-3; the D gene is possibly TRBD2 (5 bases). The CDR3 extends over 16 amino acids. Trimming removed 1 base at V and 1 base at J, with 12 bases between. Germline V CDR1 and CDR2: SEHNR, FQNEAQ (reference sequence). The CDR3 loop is CASSLGGRSGTDTQYF. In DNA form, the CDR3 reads TGTGCCAGCAGCTTAGGAGGGAGAAGTGGCACAGATACGCAGTATTTT.

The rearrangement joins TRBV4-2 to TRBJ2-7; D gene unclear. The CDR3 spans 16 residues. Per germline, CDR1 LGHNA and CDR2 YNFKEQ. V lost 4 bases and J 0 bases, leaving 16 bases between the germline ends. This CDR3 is CASSRSVTRASYEQYF. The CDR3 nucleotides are TGTGCCAGCAGCCGGAGTGTTACCCGCGCCTCCTACGAGCAGTACTTC.

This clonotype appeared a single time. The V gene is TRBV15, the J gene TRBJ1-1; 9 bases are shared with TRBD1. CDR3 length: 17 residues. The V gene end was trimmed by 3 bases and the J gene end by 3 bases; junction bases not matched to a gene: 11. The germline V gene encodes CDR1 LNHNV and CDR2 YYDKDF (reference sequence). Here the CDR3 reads CATSSTNRGRVYTEAFF. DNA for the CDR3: TGTGCCACCAGCAGCACTAACAGGGGGCGAGTGTACACTGAAGCTTTCTTT.

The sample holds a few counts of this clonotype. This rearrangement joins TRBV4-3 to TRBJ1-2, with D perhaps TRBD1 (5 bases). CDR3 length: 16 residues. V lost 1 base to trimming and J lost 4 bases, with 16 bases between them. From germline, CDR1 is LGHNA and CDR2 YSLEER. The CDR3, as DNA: TGCGCCAGCAGCCAAGTCAATCCCCAGGGCGCCTATGGCTACACCTTC. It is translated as CASSQVNPQGAYGYTF.

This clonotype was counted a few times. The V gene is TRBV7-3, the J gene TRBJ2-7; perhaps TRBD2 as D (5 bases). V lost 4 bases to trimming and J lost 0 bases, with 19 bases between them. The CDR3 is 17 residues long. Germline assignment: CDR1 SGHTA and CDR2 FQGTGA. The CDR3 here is CASSSSRGAESSYEQYF. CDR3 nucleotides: TGTGCCAGCAGCTCCTCCCGGGGAGCGGAAAGCTCCTACGAGCAGTACTTC.

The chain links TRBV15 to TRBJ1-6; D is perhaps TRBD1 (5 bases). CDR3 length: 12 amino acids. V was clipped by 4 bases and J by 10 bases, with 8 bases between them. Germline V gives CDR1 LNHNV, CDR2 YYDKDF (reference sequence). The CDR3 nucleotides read TGTGCCACCAGCACCAGGGACTCACCCCTCCACTTT. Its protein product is CATSTRDSPLHF.

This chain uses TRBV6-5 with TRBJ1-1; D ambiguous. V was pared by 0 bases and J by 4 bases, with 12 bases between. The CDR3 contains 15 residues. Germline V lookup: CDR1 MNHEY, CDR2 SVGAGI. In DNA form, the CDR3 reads TGTGCCAGCAGTTACTCATGGGCGCCGGGCACTGAAGCTTTCTTT. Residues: CASSYSWAPGTEAFF.

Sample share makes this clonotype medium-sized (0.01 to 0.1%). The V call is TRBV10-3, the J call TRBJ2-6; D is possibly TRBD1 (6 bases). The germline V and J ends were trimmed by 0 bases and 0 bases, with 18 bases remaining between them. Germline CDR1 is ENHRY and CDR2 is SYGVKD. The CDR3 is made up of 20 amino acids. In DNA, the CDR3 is TGTGCCATCAGTGAGTCGGGCCAGGGGAGACCTAGCTCTGGGGCCAACGTCCTGACTTTC. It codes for CAISESGQGRPSSGANVLTF.

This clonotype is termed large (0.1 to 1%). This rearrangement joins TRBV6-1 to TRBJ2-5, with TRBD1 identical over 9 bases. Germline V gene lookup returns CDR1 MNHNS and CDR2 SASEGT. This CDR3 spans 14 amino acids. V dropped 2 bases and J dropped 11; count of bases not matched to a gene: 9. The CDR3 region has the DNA TGTGCCAGCAGTGAATCGGGACAGGGTGATTCTCAGTACTTC. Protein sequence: CASSESGQGDSQYF.

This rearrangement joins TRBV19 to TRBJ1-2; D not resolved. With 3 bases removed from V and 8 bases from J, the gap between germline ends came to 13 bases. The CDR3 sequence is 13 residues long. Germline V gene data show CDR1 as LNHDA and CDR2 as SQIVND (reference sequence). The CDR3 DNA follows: TGTGCCAGTAGTATTGGCCTGACGTGGGGCTACACCTTC. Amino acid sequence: CASSIGLTWGYTF.

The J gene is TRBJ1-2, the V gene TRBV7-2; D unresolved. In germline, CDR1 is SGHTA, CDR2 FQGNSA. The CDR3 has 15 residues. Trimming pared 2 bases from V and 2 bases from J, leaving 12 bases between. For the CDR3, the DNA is TGTGCCAGCAGCTTACTATCTCTGACGAACTATGGCTACACCTTC. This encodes CASSLLSLTNYGYTF.